The rows below give T cell receptor beta chains drawn from one sample of a study of beta chain features in type 1 diabetes. The repertoire was sequenced with immunoSEQ multiplex PCR; TCRdb's copy has only in-frame clones and lacks some. The repertoire consists of approximately 730,000 clones, with 10% to 15% occurring once and the leading ten covering approximately 0.021%. The material sequenced was naive CD4+ T cells from blood. Receptor source: a man younger than 35 with type 1 diabetes. Each CDR3 is given with its conserved first and last residue. Fields, in order: CDR3 DNA, CDR3 protein, V gene, clone size, D gene, J gene. A D gene is named only where the DNA matches it firmly. Size values are once, few and many counts, or a class for expanded clones, and some rows have none.

DNA: TGTGCCAGCAGTTTAAGGGAGGGACAGGGTAGGGGAGAGGCCAAAAACATTCAGTACTTC
CDR3: CASSLREGQGRGEAKNIQYF
V: TRBV28
size: .
D: TRBD1
J: TRBJ2-4

DNA: TGTGCCAGCAGTGAGACTAGCGGGGTAGCCGAGACCCAGTACTTC
CDR3: CASSETSGVAETQYF
V: TRBV25-1
size: few
D: TRBD2
J: TRBJ2-5

DNA: TGTGCCACCAGCAGAGGAACGACAGGGCGGAATTCACCCCTCCACTTT
CDR3: CATSRGTTGRNSPLHF
V: TRBV15
size: few
D: TRBD1
J: TRBJ1-6

DNA: TGTGCCACTGCCGGGACAGAAACCTACAATGAGCAGTTCTTC
CDR3: CATAGTETYNEQFF
V: TRBV2
size: .
D: TRBD1
J: TRBJ2-1

DNA: TGTGCCAGTAGTATCGGACAGGGAGTAAGTCAGCCCCAGCATTTT
CDR3: CASSIGQGVSQPQHF
V: TRBV19
size: .
D: TRBD1
J: TRBJ1-5

DNA: TGTGCCAGCTCACCGCGGACAGGGGATCTTACGGGCCAAGAGACCCAGTACTTC
CDR3: CASSPRTGDLTGQETQYF
V: TRBV18
size: once
D: TRBD1
J: TRBJ2-5

DNA: TGCGCCAGCAGCCTCGGGACTAGCGGCACAGATACGCAGTATTTT
CDR3: CASSLGTSGTDTQYF
V: TRBV4-1
size: few
D: TRBD2
J: TRBJ2-3

DNA: TGTGCTAGCAGCTCCGGGGGGGCATCCTACAATGAGCAGTTCTTC
CDR3: CASSSGGASYNEQFF
V: TRBV7-7
size: .
D: TRBD2
J: TRBJ2-1

DNA: TGTGCCAGCAGTCCCAAGGGATTCCAAGAGACCCAGTACTTC
CDR3: CASSPKGFQETQYF
V: TRBV13
size: few
D: .
J: TRBJ2-5

DNA: TGTGCCAGCAGCTGGGGGACAGGGTCATTGGATCAGCCCCAGCATTTT
CDR3: CASSWGTGSLDQPQHF
V: TRBV7-9
size: few
D: TRBD1
J: TRBJ1-5

DNA: TGTGCCAGCAGTGAAAGGACGGTCCCTGAAAAACTGTTTTTT
CDR3: CASSERTVPEKLFF
V: TRBV25-1
size: few
D: .
J: TRBJ1-4

DNA: TGCGCCAGCAGCCAAGAAGGATGGGGCTCGAGCAATCAGCCCCAGCATTTT
CDR3: CASSQEGWGSSNQPQHF
V: TRBV4-1
size: .
D: .
J: TRBJ1-5

DNA: TGTGCCAGCAGTTACTACAGTCCCATGAACACTGAAGCTTTCTTT
CDR3: CASSYYSPMNTEAFF
V: TRBV6-5
size: few
D: .
J: TRBJ1-1

DNA: TGTGCCAGTACTGGACAGGGGGACACTGAAGCTTTCTTT
CDR3: CASTGQGDTEAFF
V: TRBV18
size: few
D: TRBD1
J: TRBJ1-1

DNA: TGTGCCAGCAGTTTACGGGGTTCCTACAATGAGCAGTTCTTC
CDR3: CASSLRGSYNEQFF
V: TRBV28
size: .
D: .
J: TRBJ2-1

DNA: TGCAGCGTTGAGCCCAGCGCGAACACCGGGGAGCTGTTTTTT
CDR3: CSVEPSANTGELFF
V: TRBV29-1
size: few
D: .
J: TRBJ2-2

DNA: TGTGCCAGCAGTTCTCCCCAGAACACTGAAGCTTTCTTT
CDR3: CASSSPQNTEAFF
V: TRBV7-3
size: .
D: .
J: TRBJ1-1

DNA: TGTGCCAGCTCACCGGGACAGGCGGCTCAGCCCCAGCATTTT
CDR3: CASSPGQAAQPQHF
V: TRBV18
size: .
D: TRBD1
J: TRBJ1-5

DNA: TGTGCCAGCAGCTCACGACAGTCCCAAGAGACCCAGTACTTC
CDR3: CASSSRQSQETQYF
V: TRBV7-2
size: few
D: .
J: TRBJ2-5

DNA: TGTGCCACGGCAGCCTCCTACCAAGAGACCCAGTACTTC
CDR3: CATAASYQETQYF
V: TRBV25-1
size: .
D: .
J: TRBJ2-5

DNA: TGCAGCGTCCTGAGGTGGCAGGGCGAATACTATGGCTACACCTTC
CDR3: CSVLRWQGEYYGYTF
V: TRBV29-1
size: .
D: .
J: TRBJ1-2

DNA: TGTGCCAGCAGCGGGACGGCTGGGGATGAAAAACTGTTTTTT
CDR3: CASSGTAGDEKLFF
V: TRBV9
size: few
D: .
J: TRBJ1-4

DNA: TGTGCCTCCTCGGGACAGGGGGATTCCGGGGAGCTGTTTTTT
CDR3: CASSGQGDSGELFF
V: TRBV30
size: .
D: TRBD1
J: TRBJ2-2